This TCR beta chain comes out of a study of cytomegalovirus exposure and HLA in healthy donors. V shed 9 bases and J shed 3 bases, with 19 bases lying between them. CDR3 length equals 14 residues. The germline V gene has CDR1 SGHNT and CDR2 YYREEE (reference sequence). The PCR employed 60 Vbeta primers together with 13 Jbeta primers. Only in-frame clones appear in the TCRdb table, and some are missing; sequencing was by immunoSEQ multiplex PCR. This table has 130,000 to 150,000 clones, about 79% appearing once. The chain employs TRBV5-4 and TRBJ2-7; perhaps TRBD1 as D (6 bases). The sample taken for sequencing was PBMCs. The receptor was derived from a male donor in good health and CMV-seronegative. The CDR3 protein is CATSVGDNSYEQYF. The CDR3 nucleotides read TGTGCCACCTCCGTCGGGGACAACAGCTACGAGCAGTACTTC.